This T cell receptor (beta chain) was observed in a study of cytomegalovirus exposure and HLA in healthy donors. Among the donors, all were healthy bone marrow donors. Details on this clone: Its antigen is unknown.

The CDR3 extends over 14 amino acids. With V trimmed by 5 bases and J by 6 bases, 8 bases remained unmatched. Germline values: CDR1 SGHTA, CDR2 FQGTGA. Use of 60 Vbeta and 13 Jbeta primers characterized the PCR. Assay used: immunoSEQ multiplex PCR; TCRdb lists only in-frame clones, some missing. The sample holds around 150,000 clones, nearly 80% seen once. Study results and caveats: CMV antigen specificity of a few CMV-associated chains was confirmed in vitro.

The receptor was derived from a male donor in good health and CMV-seronegative. The rearrangement links TRBV7-3 to TRBJ1-1, with 8 bases aligning to TRBD1. Material: PBMCs. In DNA, the CDR3 is TGTGCCAGCAGCCCGCAGGACAGGGCCTCTGAAGCTTTCTTT. Translating gives CASSPQDRASEAFF. The full variable domain, completed using reference TRBV7-3 and TRBJ1-1, is GAGVSQTPSNKVTEKGKYVELRCDPISGHTALYWYRQSLGQGPEFLIYFQGTGAADDSGLPNDRFFAVRPEGSVSTLKIQRTERGDSAVYLCASSPQDRASEAFFGQGTRLTVV.